A single sample is the source of the 13 T cell receptor beta chains below, sequenced in a study of early T cells in non-severe SARS-CoV-2 infection. TCRdb re-analysed the 5' RACE reads in MiXCR, keeping a single row per CDR3 protein. This sample has 70,000 or so distinct CDR3 sequences, with 10% found just once. The sample consisted of whole blood, taken at baseline. Receptors originate from an adult who was a healthcare worker with PCR-confirmed SARS-CoV-2 infection or an uninfected control (not recorded which).

This clonotype was observed many times. This chain joins TRBV7-8 and TRBJ1-2; D gene ambiguous. Trimming removed 5 bases from V and 8 bases from J, with 15 bases in between. Germline lookup yields CDR1 SGHVS and CDR2 FQNEAQ. The CDR3 runs 13 residues. The CDR3: CASSPADPRGYTF. DNA of the CDR3: TGTGCCAGCAGCCCTGCCGACCCTAGAGGCTACACCTTC.

DNA of the CDR3: TGCGCCAGCAGACACGGAAAAGGACTAGCGGGGGGGCAGGAGACCCAGTACTTC. This gives the protein CASRHGKGLAGGQETQYF. The V gene is TRBV4-1, the J gene TRBJ2-5; 15 positions agree with TRBD2. Germline lookup yields CDR1 MGHRA and CDR2 YSYEKL. V lost 6 bases and J lost 5; bases outside the gene matches: 13. There are 18 residues in the CDR3.

There are many counts of this clonotype. The chain carries TRBV7-2 and TRBJ2-1, with D possibly being TRBD2 (6 bases). CDR1 and CDR2 (germline): SGHTA, FQGNSA. This CDR3 region has 13 residues. Trimming left V 1 base short and J 7 bases short, with 8 bases between. This CDR3 reads CASSLEAGNEQFF. In DNA form, the CDR3 reads TGTGCCAGCAGCTTAGAGGCGGGGAATGAGCAGTTCTTC.

The V call is TRBV2, the J call TRBJ2-5; 7 nucleotides align to TRBD1. Germline V CDR1 and CDR2: SNHLY, FYNNEI. V was pared by 2 bases and J by 5 bases, with 8 bases of the junction left unmatched. CDR3 size: 15 residues. The CDR3 sequence: CASSEPNRGWETQYF. In DNA, the CDR3 is TGTGCCAGCAGTGAACCCAACAGGGGTTGGGAGACCCAGTACTTC.

This clonotype came up many times. The chain has TRBV28 and TRBJ2-7, with TRBD1 matching 9 bases. The CDR3 consists of 14 residues. CDR1 and CDR2 (germline): MDHEN, SYDVKM. V lost 7 bases, J lost 0 bases, and 4 bases stayed unmatched. CDR3 protein: CASIQGASSYEQYF. The CDR3 nucleotides read TGTGCCAGCATACAGGGGGCGAGCTCCTACGAGCAGTACTTC.

The chain employs TRBV9 and TRBJ2-2, with D hard to call. The germline V and J ends were trimmed by 0 bases and 4 bases, with 7 bases remaining between them. CDR3 length: 14 residues. Per the germline V gene, CDR1 is SGDLS and CDR2 is YYNGEE. The CDR3, as DNA: TGTGCCAGCAGCGTAGGTATCGTCACCGGGGAGCTGTTTTTT. Residues: CASSVGIVTGELFF.

The chain recombines TRBV27 with TRBJ1-2; D perhaps matches TRBD1 (6 bases). V lost 8 bases to trimming and J lost 2 bases, with 6 bases between them. Germline V gene data show CDR1 as MNHEY and CDR2 as SMNVEV (reference sequence). The CDR3 spans 11 residues. This CDR3 reads CASGQNYGYTF. In nucleotides, the CDR3 is TGTGCCAGCGGACAGAACTATGGCTACACCTTC.

The chain joins TRBV2 to TRBJ1-6; TRBD1 agrees at 7 bases. Germline V gene data show CDR1 as SNHLY and CDR2 as FYNNEI. V shed 10 bases, J shed 10 bases, and the junction held 13 bases outside the gene matches. CDR3 length equals 14 residues. The CDR3 here is CANRGGTEGSPLHF. The CDR3 DNA sequence: TGTGCCAACAGGGGAGGGACAGAAGGGTCACCCCTCCACTTT.

The CDR3 sequence: CASRRGQDQETQYF. The CDR3 DNA is TGTGCCAGCAGGCGAGGACAGGACCAAGAGACCCAGTACTTC. V gene TRBV27 combines with J gene TRBJ2-5; 7 bases are a match to TRBD1. This CDR3 comprises 14 residues. Germline lookup yields CDR1 MNHEY and CDR2 SMNVEV (reference sequence). The V gene end was trimmed by 6 bases and the J gene end by 0 bases; junction bases not matched to a gene: 4.

This clonotype has more than one count but fewer than ten. The chain links TRBV7-2 to TRBJ2-1, with D hard to call. Trimming shortened V by 3 bases and J by 8 bases, and 11 bases separated the two germline ends. Per germline, CDR1 SGHTA and CDR2 FQGNSA. The CDR3 consists of 13 residues. Here the CDR3 DNA reads TGTGCCAGCAGCTTTTCAGACGTGCATGAGCAGTTCTTC. This codes for CASSFSDVHEQFF. The whole variable domain, filled in from reference TRBV7-2 and TRBJ2-1, reads GAGVSQSPSNKVTEKGKDVELRCDPISGHTALYWYRQSLGQGLEFLIYFQGNSAPDKSGLPSDRFSAERTGGSVSTLTIQRTQQEDSAVYLCASSFSDVHEQFFGPGTRLTVL.

The rearrangement joins TRBV30 to TRBJ2-1; the D is unclear. The CDR3 is made up of 11 amino acids. V lost 3 bases and J lost 4, with 4 bases in between. CDR1 is GTSNPN and CDR2 is SVGIG in the germline V gene (reference sequence). CDR3: CAWRDYNEQFF. The CDR3 nucleotides are TGTGCCTGGAGGGATTACAATGAGCAGTTCTTC.

The sample holds a few counts of this clonotype. This chain joins TRBV7-2 and TRBJ2-5; D is possibly TRBD1 (6 bases). The CDR3 contains 15 residues. Trimming left V 0 bases short and J 2 bases short, with 10 bases between. Germline V gene data show CDR1 as SGHTA and CDR2 as FQGNSA. CDR3: CASSLAGGLQETQYF. CDR3 in DNA: TGTGCCAGCAGCTTAGCAGGGGGTTTACAAGAGACCCAGTACTTC.

As DNA, the CDR3 is TGTGCCAGCAGCCGGCCGCCGATTCAGGGAAATGGCTACACCTTC. Protein: CASSRPPIQGNGYTF. The chain combines TRBV7-2 with TRBJ1-2, with TRBD1 as a possible D gene (5 bases). V lost 5 bases and J 6 bases, leaving 19 bases between the germline ends. This CDR3 has 15 amino acids. Germline values: CDR1 SGHTA, CDR2 FQGNSA.